The 21 T cell receptor beta chains reported below all come from one sample, sequenced in a study of human T cells and chemical hapten exposure. Specified time point: patch test 3, about 24 weeks after DPC sensitization. Treatment of the sample: therapeutic diphenylcyclopropenone sensitization with weekly scalp DPC. TCRdb re-called the RACE reads with MiXCR, one entry per CDR3 protein. This sample yields roughly 97,000 distinct CDR3 sequences, of which roughly 27% are seen a single time; approximately 10% belongs to the top ten. Sequenced here: whole blood, sampled in connection with sensitization to the hapten diphenylcyclopropenone (DPC). These TCRs come from a man aged 40-55 years with alopecia areata. Some clones in this sample may be carry-over from other donors' samples.

The V call is TRBV20-1, the J call TRBJ2-1; 8 bases are shared with TRBD1. Germline CDR1 DFQATT, CDR2 SNEGSKA (reference sequence). J was trimmed by 8 bases and V by 3 bases; bases with no gene match: 15. The CDR3 length is 16 residues. CDR3 sequence (DNA): TGCAGTGCTAGGGATATTGTTGGGACAGGATTGTATGAGCAGTTCTTC. Residues: CSARDIVGTGLYEQFF.

This clonotype has more than one count but fewer than ten. This chain uses TRBV6-5 with TRBJ1-1; D unclear. CDR3 length: 13 amino acids. Between the trimmed V and J ends, which lost 2 bases and 1 base, there was a span of 5 bases. Germline values: CDR1 MNHEY, CDR2 SVGAGI. CDR3 loop: CASSYEANTEAFF. CDR3 bases: TGTGCCAGCAGTTACGAGGCGAACACTGAAGCTTTCTTT.

This clonotype was counted only a few times. CDR3 DNA sequence: TGCAGTGCTCCGCTGGGGCGGGGGAAGTACTTC. This sequence encodes CSAPLGRGKYF. This chain joins TRBV20-1 and TRBJ2-7; 7 bases line up with TRBD2. In germline, CDR1 is DFQATT, CDR2 SNEGSKA (reference sequence). The CDR3 sequence is 11 residues long. V was clipped by 5 bases and J by 11 bases; unmatched bases: 9.

There are a few counts of this clonotype. The CDR3 is CASSRDWNQPQHF. The CDR3 region has the DNA TGTGCCAGCAGTCGGGACTGGAATCAGCCCCAGCATTTT. The chain recombines TRBV6-2 or TRBV6-3 with TRBJ1-5; D possibly corresponds to TRBD1 (5 bases). Trimming took 5 bases from V and 4 from J, leaving 9 bases between them. The germline V gene encodes CDR1 MNHEY and CDR2 SVGEGT. This CDR3 spans 13 amino acids.

This clonotype turned up a few times. The V gene is TRBV27, the J gene TRBJ2-1; possible D gene TRBD2, 6 bases. The V gene lost 10 bases and the J gene lost 7 bases, with 23 bases spanning the gap. This CDR3 spans 15 amino acids. Germline V CDR1 and CDR2: MNHEY, SMNVEV (reference sequence). CDR3 sequence: CATRDRDLAGNEQFF. CDR3 DNA sequence: TGTGCCACCCGTGACCGGGACTTAGCAGGTAATGAGCAGTTCTTC.

The sample holds a few counts of this clonotype. CDR3 sequence (DNA): TGTGCCAGCAGCGTAGTTAGCGGGAGCACAGATACGCAGTATTTT. It codes for CASSVVSGSTDTQYF. V gene TRBV9 combines with J gene TRBJ2-3; 7 bases line up with TRBD2. This CDR3 is 15 amino acids long. In germline, CDR1 is SGDLS, CDR2 YYNGEE. The ends lost 0 bases at V and 0 bases at J; junction bases unmatched: 1.

The chain combines TRBV7-9 with TRBJ2-7, with TRBD2 as a possible D gene (6 bases). V lost 5 bases to trimming and J lost 3 bases, with 20 bases between them. This CDR3 is 16 amino acids long. The germline V gene has CDR1 SEHNR and CDR2 FQNEAQ (reference sequence). The CDR3 spells CASSLRTTSRDYEQYF. As DNA, the CDR3 is TGTGCCAGCAGCCTACGGACTACCTCCCGCGACTACGAGCAGTACTTC.

Only a few counts were recorded for this clonotype. V gene TRBV20-1 combines with J gene TRBJ2-3, with 11 bases aligning to TRBD2. CDR1 and CDR2 (germline): DFQATT, SNEGSKA (reference sequence). This CDR3 is built from 12 residues. V dropped 7 bases and J dropped 5; count of bases not matched to a gene: 2. CDR3 protein: CSVTSGRDTQYF. CDR3 DNA sequence: TGCAGTGTCACTAGCGGGAGAGATACGCAGTATTTT.

This clonotype was counted a few times. CDR3 sequence (DNA): TGTGCCAGCACTGACTGGAGCTCTGGAAACACCATATATTTT. Amino acid sequence: CASTDWSSGNTIYF. This chain joins TRBV6-5 and TRBJ1-3; no reliable D call. V was shortened by 7 bases and J by 0 bases, with 10 bases between the two germline ends. CDR1 MNHEY and CDR2 SVGAGI come from the germline V gene. CDR3 length equals 14 residues.

The V and J genes are TRBV20-1 and TRBJ2-7; tentatively, D is TRBD1 or TRBD2 (5 bases each). V was pared by 3 bases and J by 6 bases, with 9 bases between. CDR3 length: 11 residues. The V gene's germline CDR1 is DFQATT and CDR2 SNEGSKA (reference sequence). The CDR3 DNA is TGCAGTGCTAGGTCGAGGGGCGAGCAGTACTTC. Encoded protein: CSARSRGEQYF.

The V and J genes are TRBV12-3 or TRBV12-4 and TRBJ2-7; 8 nucleotides agree with TRBD2. V trimming: 7 bases; J trimming: 6 bases; junction bases outside the gene matches: 11. The CDR3 contains 14 residues. CDR3 region: CASTGGGPRGEQYF. The CDR3 region has the DNA TGTGCCAGCACCGGGGGGGGCCCCAGGGGCGAGCAGTACTTC.

This clonotype appeared a few times. The chain links TRBV7-3 to TRBJ1-6; TRBD1 aligns across 7 bases. The germline CDR1 and CDR2 sequences are SGHTA and FQGTGA. V gave up 5 bases and J gave up 6 bases; unmatched junction bases: 4. The CDR3 length is 14 residues. This CDR3 is CASSRGQVNSPLHF. CDR3 nucleotide sequence: TGTGCCAGCAGCCGCGGACAGGTTAATTCACCCCTCCACTTT.

The chain uses TRBV12-3 or TRBV12-4 and TRBJ1-3; D is ambiguous. V lost 8 bases and J lost 3, with 20 bases in between. The CDR3 sequence is 16 residues long. CDR3 sequence: CASGDPAHLRGNTIYF. The CDR3, as DNA: TGTGCCAGCGGCGATCCTGCTCACCTCCGTGGAAACACCATATATTTT.

The chain joins TRBV27 to TRBJ2-7; perhaps TRBD2 as D (5 bases). The CDR3 has 15 residues. CDR1 is MNHEY and CDR2 is SMNVEV in the germline V gene (reference sequence). Deletions cut 5 bases from V and 2 bases from J, with 16 bases between. The CDR3 here is CASSPWASRPYEQYF. The CDR3, as DNA: TGTGCCAGCAGTCCCTGGGCTAGCCGACCCTACGAGCAGTACTTC.

The V gene is TRBV27, the J gene TRBJ2-3; D remains ambiguous. Trimming shortened V by 5 bases and J by 2 bases, and 11 bases separated the two germline ends. Per the germline V gene, CDR1 is MNHEY and CDR2 is SMNVEV (reference sequence). The CDR3 contains 14 residues. The CDR3 nucleotides read TGTGCCAGCAGTCCGGAACCTTACACAGATACGCAGTATTTT. Its protein product is CASSPEPYTDTQYF.

The rearrangement links TRBV20-1 to TRBJ2-3; possibly TRBD1 for D (6 bases). V lost 6 bases and J 0 bases, leaving 16 bases between the germline ends. CDR3 size: 15 residues. In germline, CDR1 is DFQATT, CDR2 SNEGSKA (reference sequence). The CDR3 sequence is CSARRQATSTDTQYF. The CDR3 DNA sequence: TGCAGTGCGAGACGACAGGCCACTAGCACAGATACGCAGTATTTT.

V usage is TRBV7-2 and J usage is TRBJ1-4; tentative D call: TRBD1 (5 bases). CDR1 is SGHTA and CDR2 is FQGNSA in the germline V gene. There are 15 residues in the CDR3. Trimming stripped 4 bases from V and 8 bases from J, with 17 bases between. CDR3 in amino acids: CASSSRGGSHEKLFF. CDR3 nucleotide sequence: TGTGCCAGCAGCTCCCGGGGGGGGAGTCACGAAAAACTGTTTTTT.

This rearrangement joins TRBV25-1 to TRBJ2-7; 8 positions match TRBD2. J gave up 7 bases and V 2 bases, and 4 bases lay outside the gene matches. The CDR3 covers 13 residues. Germline V gene sequence: CDR1 MGHDK, CDR2 SYGVNS. CDR3: CASSEVGRGEQYF. The CDR3 coding sequence is TGTGCCAGCAGTGAAGTCGGGAGGGGGGAGCAGTACTTC.

The CDR3 spells CASSTRTGGNNEQFF. The CDR3 DNA is TGTGCCAGCAGTACCCGGACAGGGGGAAACAATGAGCAGTTCTTC. This chain joins TRBV6-5 and TRBJ2-1; 10 positions match TRBD1. This CDR3 contains 15 residues. The V and J ends lost 5 bases and 5 bases, in that order; junction bases with no gene match: 6. Germline V CDR1 and CDR2: MNHEY, SVGAGI.

This clonotype has more than one count but fewer than ten. The chain uses TRBV7-9 and TRBJ1-5; 7 nucleotides line up with TRBD1. This CDR3 has 16 residues. Germline CDR1 and CDR2: SEHNR and FQNEAQ (reference sequence). Germline trimming cut 1 base from V and 3 bases from J; bases unmatched to any gene: 6. CDR3 coding DNA: TGTGCCAGCAGCTTAGGGGCAGGGGGTACCAATCAGCCCCAGCATTTT. Protein: CASSLGAGGTNQPQHF.

Notes on this clonotype: It is likely a read error, because the conserved phenylalanine at the end of the CDR3 is missing. The V gene is TRBV12-3 or TRBV12-4, the J gene TRBJ2-7, with 8 positions matching TRBD1. The CDR3 covers 15 residues. V shed 1 base, J shed 0 bases, and the junction held 2 bases outside the gene matches. DNA of the CDR3: TGTGCCAGCAGTTTAGGCGGACAGGGCTCCTACGAGCAGTACCTC. This codes for CASSLGGQGSYEQYL.